The 30 T cell receptor beta chains below all came from one sample that was sequenced in a study of cytomegalovirus exposure and HLA in healthy donors. Primers: 60 Vbeta forward and 13 Jbeta reverse. Libraries were prepared by immunoSEQ multiplex PCR; TCRdb keeps only in-frame clonotypes and omits some of them. The table lists nearly 200,000 clones, over 60% of them singletons. Sequencing was done on a sample of PBMCs. The receptors shown here come from a woman aged 30 to 39 in good health and CMV-seropositive.

The V and J genes are TRBV2 and TRBJ2-7, with 7 bases aligning to TRBD1. Germline lookup yields CDR1 SNHLY and CDR2 FYNNEI. Losses at the gene ends were 10 bases for V and 0 bases for J; bases not matched to a gene: 12. The CDR3 is 15 residues long. CDR3 in DNA: TGTGCCAACACCCTTAAGACAGGGAGCTCCTACGAGCAGTACTTC. Protein sequence: CANTLKTGSSYEQYF.

The CDR3, as DNA: TGCGCCAGCAGTGAGGCAAGGACTGCTAGCTCCTACGAGCAGTACTTC. Translating gives CASSEARTASSYEQYF. V and J are TRBV10-1 and TRBJ2-7; TRBD2 might be the D (5 bases). V was shortened by 2 bases and J by 0 bases, with 14 bases between the two germline ends. Germline CDR1 is WNHNN and CDR2 is SYGVQD (reference sequence). The CDR3 has 16 residues.

This chain links TRBV4-3 with TRBJ2-2; D is unresolved. The CDR3 is 14 residues long. V lost 4 bases to trimming and J lost 2 bases, with 8 bases between them. The germline gives CDR1 LGHNA, CDR2 YSLEER. CDR3 sequence (DNA): TGCGCCAGCAGCCCGAACAGCAACACCGGGGAGCTGTTTTTT. This translates into CASSPNSNTGELFF.

The chain has TRBV28 and TRBJ1-5; D call uncertain. Trimming took off 6 bases at V and 2 bases at J, with 8 bases between the two ends. From germline, CDR1 is MDHEN and CDR2 SYDVKM. The CDR3 runs to 13 residues. CDR3 amino acids: CASSRGGNQPQHF. Written as DNA, the CDR3 is TGTGCCAGCAGCCGGGGAGGCAATCAGCCCCAGCATTTT. Complete variable domain (other parts from reference TRBV28 and TRBJ1-5): DVKVTQSSRYLVKRTGEKVFLECVQDMDHENMFWYRQDPGLGLRLIYFSYDVKMKEKGDIPEGYSVSREKKERFSLILESASTNQTSMYLCASSRGGNQPQHFGDGTRLSIL.

The rearrangement uses TRBV29-1 and TRBJ2-3; the match to TRBD2 covers 11 bases. Germline values: CDR1 SQVTM, CDR2 ANQGSEA. The CDR3 consists of 16 residues. With V trimmed by 3 bases and J by 3 bases, 8 bases remained unmatched. In DNA form, the CDR3 reads TGCAGCGTTGATAGCGGGGGGGCCTTGGCGACAGATACGCAGTATTTT. Residues: CSVDSGGALATDTQYF.

The chain recombines TRBV7-3 with TRBJ2-3; a weak D match, TRBD1 (6 bases). Trimming took 4 bases from V and 7 from J, leaving 9 bases between them. Per the germline V gene, CDR1 is SGHTA and CDR2 is FQGTGA. This CDR3 spans 12 amino acids. The CDR3 region is CASSSDSHTQYF. The CDR3 DNA sequence: TGTGCCAGCAGCTCGGACAGTCATACGCAGTATTTT.

CDR3: CASSLAGNTGELFF. DNA for the CDR3: TGTGCCAGCAGCTTAGCCGGGAACACCGGGGAGCTGTTTTTT. V is TRBV11-2 and J is TRBJ2-2; no definite D call. V was pared by 1 base and J by 1 base, with 4 bases between. The CDR3 loop spans 14 amino acids. Germline loops: CDR1 SGHAT, CDR2 FQNNGV.

V is TRBV27 and J is TRBJ2-1; unclear D gene. The CDR3 totals 15 residues. Germline CDR1 is MNHEY and CDR2 is SMNVEV (reference sequence). V shed 3 bases and J shed 0 bases, with 9 bases lying between them. CDR3 sequence: CASSFMSSSYNEQFF. CDR3 DNA sequence: TGTGCCAGCAGTTTTATGTCGAGCTCCTACAATGAGCAGTTCTTC.

The chain combines TRBV5-6 with TRBJ2-5; D remains ambiguous. There are 14 residues in the CDR3. The V gene's germline CDR1 is SGHDT and CDR2 YYEEEE. Trimming removed 5 bases from V and 0 bases from J, with 11 bases in between. The CDR3 here is CASRVLGNQETQYF. The DNA for the CDR3 is TGTGCCAGCAGGGTCCTGGGCAACCAAGAGACCCAGTACTTC.

The genes are TRBV5-1 and TRBJ2-4, with TRBD1 matching 7 bases. The CDR3 has 14 amino acids. Trimming took 0 bases from V and 3 from J; bases not matched to a gene: 0. Germline V CDR1 and CDR2: SGHRS, YFSETQ. CDR3 nucleotides: TGCGCCAGCAGCTTGGGGGACAGCAAAAACATTCAGTACTTC. Amino acid sequence: CASSLGDSKNIQYF.

The chain links TRBV25-1 to TRBJ1-1; no definite D call. CDR3 size: 13 residues. The germline V gene encodes CDR1 MGHDK and CDR2 SYGVNS. Trimming shortened V by 3 bases and J by 0 bases, and 5 bases separated the two germline ends. CDR3 region: CASSERLNTEAFF. CDR3 bases: TGTGCCAGCAGTGAGAGGTTGAACACTGAAGCTTTCTTT.

The V and J genes are TRBV18 and TRBJ2-4, with 8 bases lining up with TRBD2. V gave up 3 bases and J gave up 5 bases; unmatched junction bases: 6. This CDR3 contains 15 residues. Germline CDR1 is KGHSH and CDR2 is LQKENI. The CDR3 DNA reads TGTGCCAGCTCACCCCGGGGGGGGTACGAAAACATTCAGTACTTC. Its translation: CASSPRGGYENIQYF.

This chain links TRBV18 with TRBJ1-1; tentatively, D is TRBD1 (5 bases). CDR3 length: 15 amino acids. Germline V gene lookup returns CDR1 KGHSH and CDR2 LQKENI. Trimming removed 2 bases at V and 1 base at J, with 11 bases between. CDR3 DNA: TGTGCCAGCTCACCAATGGGCAGGGCGAACACTGAAGCTTTCTTT. This encodes CASSPMGRANTEAFF.

CDR3 sequence (DNA): TGTGCCAGCAGCTTAAATACGGCCAGAGGTAATGAAGCTTTCTTT. Residues: CASSLNTARGNEAFF. V is TRBV7-3 and J is TRBJ1-1, with D unresolved. Germline CDR1 SGHTA, CDR2 FQGTGA. The V gene lost 1 base and the J gene lost 7 bases, with 16 bases spanning the gap. The CDR3 is made up of 15 amino acids.

The CDR3 loop reads CASSLILGGTTGELFF. CDR3 DNA: TGTGCCAGCAGCTTAATATTGGGGGGAACAACCGGGGAGCTGTTTTTT. The chain is built from TRBV7-3 and TRBJ2-2; maybe TRBD2 (6 bases). Germline V gene lookup returns CDR1 SGHTA and CDR2 FQGTGA. CDR3 size: 16 residues. V was pared by 1 base and J by 5 bases, with 14 bases between.

The chain joins TRBV14 to TRBJ1-2, with 7 bases fitting TRBD1. Per germline, CDR1 SGHDN and CDR2 FVKESK. The CDR3 totals 15 residues. V lost 0 bases and J lost 5; bases outside the gene matches: 6. CDR3 sequence reads: CASSQDRRGRYGYTF. CDR3 DNA: TGTGCCAGCAGCCAAGATCGCAGGGGGAGGTATGGCTACACCTTC.

This chain connects TRBV7-2 to TRBJ2-3; 11 bases are a match to TRBD1. CDR1 SGHTA and CDR2 FQGNSA come from the germline V gene. With V trimmed by 2 bases and J by 5 bases, 9 bases remained unmatched. The length of the CDR3 is 17 residues. Here the CDR3 reads CASSLIGQGAVVDTQYF. CDR3 nucleotide sequence: TGTGCCAGCAGCTTAATCGGACAGGGGGCCGTAGTAGATACGCAGTATTTT. Full variable domain (missing parts from reference TRBV7-2 and TRBJ2-3): GAGVSQSPSNKVTEKGKDVELRCDPISGHTALYWYRQSLGQGLEFLIYFQGNSAPDKSGLPSDRFSAERTGGSVSTLTIQRTQQEDSAVYLCASSLIGQGAVVDTQYFGPGTRLTVL.

This clone appeared a single time. The rearrangement joins TRBV5-1 to TRBJ2-1, with D perhaps TRBD2 (5 bases). Germline V gene sequence: CDR1 SGHRS, CDR2 YFSETQ. The CDR3 spans 13 residues. The ends were cut back, 2 bases at V and 9 bases at J, with 12 bases in the middle. The CDR3 here is CASSLGSSGEQFF. CDR3 coding DNA: TGCGCCAGCAGCTTAGGGAGTTCGGGTGAGCAGTTCTTC.

The rearrangement joins TRBV4-1 to TRBJ2-2; D is unresolved. The germline V gene has CDR1 MGHRA and CDR2 YSYEKL. The CDR3 consists of 16 residues. Trimming pared 5 bases from V and 5 bases from J, leaving 18 bases between. Here the CDR3 DNA reads TGCGCCAGCAGCGTTTATTCCGGTTTCTTGACCGGGGAGCTGTTTTTT. Amino acids: CASSVYSGFLTGELFF.

This clone was observed a few times. The chain is built from TRBV29-1 and TRBJ1-5; a possible D gene is TRBD1 (6 bases). The CDR3 spans 13 residues. Trimming took off 4 bases at V and 4 bases at J, with 11 bases between the two ends. Germline V CDR1 and CDR2: SQVTM, ANQGSEA. As DNA, the CDR3 is TGCAGCGTTGGAGGGGGAGAAAATCAGCCCCAGCATTTT. This translates into CSVGGGENQPQHF.

The chain employs TRBV6-4 and TRBJ1-2; 9 bases fit TRBD1. The ends lost 5 bases at V and 4 bases at J; junction bases unmatched: 5. Germline V lookup: CDR1 MRHNA, CDR2 SNTAGT. The CDR3 runs to 14 residues. The CDR3 loop is CASSPGTGIYGYTF. The CDR3 DNA is TGTGCCAGCAGTCCCGGGACAGGGATCTATGGCTACACCTTC.

The chain employs TRBV6-6 and TRBJ1-2; the D is unclear. From germline, CDR1 is MNHNY and CDR2 SVGAGI (reference sequence). V lost 2 bases, J lost 6 bases, and 7 bases lay in between. CDR3 length: 12 residues. The CDR3 coding sequence is TGTGCCAGCAGTTACGCGAATAATGGCTACACCTTC. Translating it yields CASSYANNGYTF.

This clone was recorded a few times. The chain combines TRBV7-2 with TRBJ2-1; 11 bases are shared with TRBD2. The CDR3 sequence is 17 residues long. Losses at the gene ends were 4 bases for V and 3 bases for J; bases not matched to a gene: 8. Germline assignment: CDR1 SGHTA and CDR2 FQGNSA. Written as DNA, the CDR3 is TGTGCCAGCAGCTGGATAGCGGGAGGGTTGGACTACAATGAGCAGTTCTTC. Translation gives CASSWIAGGLDYNEQFF.

The chain couples TRBV7-2 to TRBJ1-2; no reliable D call. The germline V gene has CDR1 SGHTA and CDR2 FQGNSA. Trimming stripped 2 bases from V and 5 bases from J, with 9 bases between. The CDR3 covers 13 residues. CDR3 DNA: TGTGCCAGCAGCTTAAGTAGACTTTATGGCTACACCTTC. Protein product: CASSLSRLYGYTF.

In this sample, this clone turned up a few times. The rearrangement uses TRBV18 and TRBJ2-7, with 8 bases lining up with TRBD2. The germline CDR1 and CDR2 sequences are KGHSH and LQKENI. This CDR3 comprises 15 residues. The trim removed 3 bases at V and 4 bases at J, leaving 8 bases unmatched. The CDR3 loop is CASSPEVLAEYEQYF. In nucleotides, the CDR3 is TGTGCCAGCTCACCTGAGGTACTAGCGGAATACGAGCAGTACTTC.

The chain has TRBV10-3 and TRBJ2-5; the match to TRBD1 covers 9 bases. The V gene end was trimmed by 6 bases and the J gene end by 6 bases; junction bases not matched to a gene: 5. There are 13 residues in the CDR3. The germline gives CDR1 ENHRY, CDR2 SYGVKD. The CDR3 reads CAIRGQGVQTQYF. As DNA, the CDR3 is TGTGCCATCAGGGGACAGGGTGTGCAGACCCAGTACTTC.

This rearrangement joins TRBV5-1 to TRBJ2-5; TRBD1 aligns across 8 bases. The J call may be wrong; the DNA end is better matched by TRBJ2-7. The CDR3 has 15 amino acids. Germline CDR1 SGHRS, CDR2 YFSETQ. Here the CDR3 DNA reads TGCGCCAGCAGCTTGGAGGGGACAGGCGGATCCGAGCAGTACTTC. It encodes CASSLEGTGGSEQYF.

The J gene is TRBJ2-7, the V gene TRBV29-1, with TRBD1 matching 9 bases. V trimming: 4 bases; J trimming: 2 bases; junction bases outside the gene matches: 3. The germline V gene has CDR1 SQVTM and CDR2 ANQGSEA. The CDR3 totals 13 residues. The CDR3 DNA sequence: TGCAGCGTTGGCGGACAGGGGACCTACGAGCAGTACTTC. It encodes CSVGGQGTYEQYF.

CDR3 sequence reads: CASSVPPMGAEQFF. The CDR3 region has the DNA TGTGCCAGCAGCGTTCCCCCTATGGGGGCTGAGCAGTTCTTC. The J gene is TRBJ2-1, the V gene TRBV5-6; D is perhaps TRBD1 (6 bases). The length of the CDR3 is 14 residues. Trimming took 4 bases from V and 9 from J, leaving 17 bases between them. Germline CDR1 and CDR2: SGHDT and YYEEEE.

CDR3 in DNA: TGTGCCAGCACGGGGAGCGGGAGGGCTCGGAAAACAGATACGCAGTATTTT. This encodes CASTGSGRARKTDTQYF. The chain recombines TRBV28 with TRBJ2-3, with TRBD2 identical over 10 bases. The germline V gene encodes CDR1 MDHEN and CDR2 SYDVKM. V lost 7 bases, J lost 3 bases, and 13 bases stayed unmatched. The CDR3 totals 17 residues.